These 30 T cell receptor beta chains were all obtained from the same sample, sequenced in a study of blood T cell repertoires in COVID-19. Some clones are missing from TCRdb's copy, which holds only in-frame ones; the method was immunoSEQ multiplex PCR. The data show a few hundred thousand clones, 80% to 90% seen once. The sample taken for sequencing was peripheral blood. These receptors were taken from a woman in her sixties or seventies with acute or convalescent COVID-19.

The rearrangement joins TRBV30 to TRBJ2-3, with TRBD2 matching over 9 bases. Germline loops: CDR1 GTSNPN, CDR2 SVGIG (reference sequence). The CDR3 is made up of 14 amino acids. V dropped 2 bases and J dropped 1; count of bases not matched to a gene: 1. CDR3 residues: CAWSRGGGTDTQYF. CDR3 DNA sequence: TGTGCCTGGAGTCGCGGGGGGGGCACAGATACGCAGTATTTT.

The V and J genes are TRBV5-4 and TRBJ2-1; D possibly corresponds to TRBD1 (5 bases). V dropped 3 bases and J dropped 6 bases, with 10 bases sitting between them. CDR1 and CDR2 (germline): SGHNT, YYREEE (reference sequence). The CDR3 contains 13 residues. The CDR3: CASSSIGVNEQFF. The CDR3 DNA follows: TGTGCCAGCAGCTCGATAGGGGTCAATGAGCAGTTCTTC. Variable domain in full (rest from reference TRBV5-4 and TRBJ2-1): ETGVTQSPTHLIKTRGQQVTLRCSSQSGHNTVSWYQQALGQGPQFIFQYYREEENGRGNFPPRFSGLQFPNYSSELNVNALELDDSALYLCASSSIGVNEQFFGPGTRLTVL.

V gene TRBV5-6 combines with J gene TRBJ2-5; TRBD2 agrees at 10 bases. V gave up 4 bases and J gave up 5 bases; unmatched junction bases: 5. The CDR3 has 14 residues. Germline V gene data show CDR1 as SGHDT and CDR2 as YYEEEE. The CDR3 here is CASSPPGLAETQYF. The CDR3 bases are TGTGCCAGCAGCCCACCGGGACTAGCGGAGACCCAGTACTTC. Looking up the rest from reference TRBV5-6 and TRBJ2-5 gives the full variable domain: DAGVTQSPTHLIKTRGQQVTLRCSPKSGHDTVSWYQQALGQGPQFIFQYYEEEERQRGNFPDRFSGHQFPNYSSELNVNALLLGDSALYLCASSPPGLAETQYFGPGTRLLVL.

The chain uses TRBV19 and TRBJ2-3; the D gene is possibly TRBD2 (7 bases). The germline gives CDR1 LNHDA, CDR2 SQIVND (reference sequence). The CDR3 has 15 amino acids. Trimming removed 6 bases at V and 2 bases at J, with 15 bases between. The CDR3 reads CASSVRRGATDTQYF. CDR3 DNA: TGTGCCAGTAGCGTACGACGGGGGGCCACAGATACGCAGTATTTT.

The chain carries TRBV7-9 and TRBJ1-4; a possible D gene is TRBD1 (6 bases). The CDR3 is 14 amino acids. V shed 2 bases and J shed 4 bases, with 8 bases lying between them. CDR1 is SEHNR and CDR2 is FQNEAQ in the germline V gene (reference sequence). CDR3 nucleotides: TGTGCCAGCAGCTTAACAGGGATTAATGAAAAACTGTTTTTT. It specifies CASSLTGINEKLFF.

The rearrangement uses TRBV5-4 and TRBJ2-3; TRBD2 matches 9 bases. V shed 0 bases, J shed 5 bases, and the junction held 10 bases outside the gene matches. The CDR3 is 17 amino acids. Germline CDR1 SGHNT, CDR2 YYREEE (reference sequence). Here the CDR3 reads CASSLGGAGGRIDTQYF. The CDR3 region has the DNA TGTGCCAGCAGCTTGGGAGGAGCGGGGGGCCGTATAGATACGCAGTATTTT.

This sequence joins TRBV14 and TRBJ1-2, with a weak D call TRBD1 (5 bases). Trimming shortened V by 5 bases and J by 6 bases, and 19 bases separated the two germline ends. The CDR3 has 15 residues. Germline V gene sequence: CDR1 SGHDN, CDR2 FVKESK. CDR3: CASSSLRRGGDGYTF. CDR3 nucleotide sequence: TGTGCCAGCAGCTCCCTGCGGAGGGGCGGGGATGGCTACACCTTC.

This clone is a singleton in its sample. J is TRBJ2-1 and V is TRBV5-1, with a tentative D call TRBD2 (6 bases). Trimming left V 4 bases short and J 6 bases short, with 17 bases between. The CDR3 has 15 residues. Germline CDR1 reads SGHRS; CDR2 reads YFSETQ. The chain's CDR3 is CASSIPPPGVNEQFF. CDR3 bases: TGCGCCAGCAGCATTCCCCCCCCGGGGGTCAATGAGCAGTTCTTC.

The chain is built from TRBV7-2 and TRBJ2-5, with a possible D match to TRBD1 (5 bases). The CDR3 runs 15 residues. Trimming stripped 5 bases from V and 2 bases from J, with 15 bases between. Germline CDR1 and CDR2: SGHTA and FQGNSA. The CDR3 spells CASSGTGLGQETQYF. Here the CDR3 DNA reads TGTGCCAGCAGCGGCACAGGCCTCGGGCAAGAGACCCAGTACTTC.

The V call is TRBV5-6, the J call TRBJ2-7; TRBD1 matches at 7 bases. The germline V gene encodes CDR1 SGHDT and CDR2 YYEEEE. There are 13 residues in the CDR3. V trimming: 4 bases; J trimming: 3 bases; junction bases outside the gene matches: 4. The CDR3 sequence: CASSLGQYYEQYF. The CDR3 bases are TGTGCCAGCAGCCTGGGACAGTACTACGAGCAGTACTTC. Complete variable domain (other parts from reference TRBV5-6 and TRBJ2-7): DAGVTQSPTHLIKTRGQQVTLRCSPKSGHDTVSWYQQALGQGPQFIFQYYEEEERQRGNFPDRFSGHQFPNYSSELNVNALLLGDSALYLCASSLGQYYEQYFGPGTRLTVT.

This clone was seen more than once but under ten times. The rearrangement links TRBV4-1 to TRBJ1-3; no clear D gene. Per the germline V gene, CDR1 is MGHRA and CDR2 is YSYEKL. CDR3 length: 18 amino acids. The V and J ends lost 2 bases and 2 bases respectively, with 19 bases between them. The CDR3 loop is CASSQSPAVQSTGNTIYF. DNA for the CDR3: TGCGCCAGCAGCCAATCCCCAGCGGTGCAGTCGACTGGAAACACCATATATTTT.

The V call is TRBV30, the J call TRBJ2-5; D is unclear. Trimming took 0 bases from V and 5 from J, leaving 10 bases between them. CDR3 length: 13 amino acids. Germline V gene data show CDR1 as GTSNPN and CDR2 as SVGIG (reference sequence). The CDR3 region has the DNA TGTGCCTGGAGTGTACGTATGCGGGAGACCCAGTACTTC. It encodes CAWSVRMRETQYF.

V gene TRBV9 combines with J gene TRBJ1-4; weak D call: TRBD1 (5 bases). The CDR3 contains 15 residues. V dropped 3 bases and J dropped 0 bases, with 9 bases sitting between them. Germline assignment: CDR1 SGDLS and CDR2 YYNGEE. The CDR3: CASSARGATNEKLFF. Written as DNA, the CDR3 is TGTGCCAGCAGCGCCCGGGGGGCAACTAATGAAAAACTGTTTTTT. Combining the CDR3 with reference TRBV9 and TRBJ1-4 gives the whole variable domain DSGVTQTPKHLITATGQRVTLRCSPRSGDLSVYWYQQSLDQGLQFLIQYYNGEERAKGNILERFSAQQFPDLHSELNLSSLELGDSALYFCASSARGATNEKLFFGSGTQLSVL.

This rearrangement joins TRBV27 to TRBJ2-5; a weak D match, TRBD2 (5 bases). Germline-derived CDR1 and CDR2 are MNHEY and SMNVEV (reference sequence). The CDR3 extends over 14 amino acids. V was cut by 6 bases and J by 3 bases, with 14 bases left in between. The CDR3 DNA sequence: TGTGCCAGCAGACGATCTAGCCCGAAAGAGACCCAGTACTTC. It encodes CASRRSSPKETQYF.

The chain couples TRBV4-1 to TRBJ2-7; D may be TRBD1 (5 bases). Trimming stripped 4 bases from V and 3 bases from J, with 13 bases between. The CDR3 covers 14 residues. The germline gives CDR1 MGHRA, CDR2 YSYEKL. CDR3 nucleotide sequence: TGCGCCAGCAGCCCGCAGCCAGGGAACTACGAGCAGTACTTC. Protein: CASSPQPGNYEQYF.

The CDR3 region is CASSRRIQGSAEAFF. CDR3 DNA: TGTGCCAGCAGTAGACGAATACAGGGAAGCGCTGAAGCTTTCTTT. J is TRBJ1-1 and V is TRBV27; possibly TRBD1 for D (6 bases). Trimming cost V 5 bases and J 6 bases, with 19 bases left between them. The CDR3 spans 15 residues. Per the germline V gene, CDR1 is MNHEY and CDR2 is SMNVEV (reference sequence).

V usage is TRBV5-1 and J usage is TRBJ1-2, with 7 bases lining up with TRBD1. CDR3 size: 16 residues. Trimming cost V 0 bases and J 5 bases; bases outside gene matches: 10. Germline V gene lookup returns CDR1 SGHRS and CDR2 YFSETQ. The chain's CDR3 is CASSLGETGILYGYTF. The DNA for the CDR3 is TGCGCCAGCAGCTTGGGAGAGACAGGGATATTGTATGGCTACACCTTC.

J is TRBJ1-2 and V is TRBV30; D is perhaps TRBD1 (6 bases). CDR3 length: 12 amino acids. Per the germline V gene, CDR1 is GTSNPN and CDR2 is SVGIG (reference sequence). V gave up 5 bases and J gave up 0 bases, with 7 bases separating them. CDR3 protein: CAWGQSNYGYTF. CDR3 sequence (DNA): TGTGCCTGGGGACAGTCTAACTATGGCTACACCTTC. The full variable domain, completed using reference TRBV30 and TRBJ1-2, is SQTIHQWPATLVQPVGSPLSLECTVEGTSNPNLYWYRQAAGRGLQLLFYSVGIGQISSEVPQNLSASRPQDRQFILSSKKLLLSDSGFYLCAWGQSNYGYTFGSGTRLTVV.

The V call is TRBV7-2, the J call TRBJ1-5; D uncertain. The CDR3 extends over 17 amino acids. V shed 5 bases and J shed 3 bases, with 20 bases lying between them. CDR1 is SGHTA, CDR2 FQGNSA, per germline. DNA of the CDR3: TGTGCCAGCAGCCCTTTCGGACGAGGGAGGTCCAATCAGCCCCAGCATTTT. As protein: CASSPFGRGRSNQPQHF.

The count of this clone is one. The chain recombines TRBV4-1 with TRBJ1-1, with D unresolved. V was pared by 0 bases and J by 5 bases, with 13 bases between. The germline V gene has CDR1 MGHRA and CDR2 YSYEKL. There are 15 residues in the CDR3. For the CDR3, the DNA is TGCGCCAGCAGCCAAGATGTCACATTAACGACTGAAGCTTTCTTT. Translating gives CASSQDVTLTTEAFF.

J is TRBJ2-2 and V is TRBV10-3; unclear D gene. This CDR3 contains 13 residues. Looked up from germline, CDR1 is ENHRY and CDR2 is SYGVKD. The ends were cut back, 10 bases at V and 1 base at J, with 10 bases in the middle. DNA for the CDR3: TGTGCCACCGCCGACTGGAACACCGGGGAGCTGTTTTTT. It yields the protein CATADWNTGELFF.

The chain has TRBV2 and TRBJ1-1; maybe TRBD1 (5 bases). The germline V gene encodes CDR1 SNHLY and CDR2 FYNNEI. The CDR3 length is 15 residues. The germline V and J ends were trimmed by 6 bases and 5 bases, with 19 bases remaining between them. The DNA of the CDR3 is TGTGCCAGCAGCGAACGAAAATGGGGGGGAACTGAAGCTTTCTTT. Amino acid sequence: CASSERKWGGTEAFF. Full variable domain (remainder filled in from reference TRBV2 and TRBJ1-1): EPEVTQTPSHQVTQMGQEVILRCVPISNHLYFYWYRQILGQKVEFLVSFYNNEISEKSEIFDDQFSVERPDGSNFTLKIRSTKLEDSAMYFCASSERKWGGTEAFFGQGTRLTVV.

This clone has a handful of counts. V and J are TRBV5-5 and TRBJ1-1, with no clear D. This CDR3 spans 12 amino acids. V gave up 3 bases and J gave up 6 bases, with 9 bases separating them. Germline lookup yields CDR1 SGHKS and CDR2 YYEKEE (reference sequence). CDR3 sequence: CASSSNGPEAFF. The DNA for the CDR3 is TGTGCCAGCAGCTCAAATGGGCCTGAAGCTTTCTTT.

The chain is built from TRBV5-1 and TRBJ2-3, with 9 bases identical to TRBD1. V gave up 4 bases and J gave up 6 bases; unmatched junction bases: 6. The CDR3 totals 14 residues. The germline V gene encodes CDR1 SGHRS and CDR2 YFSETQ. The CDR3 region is CASSVGQGWDTQYF. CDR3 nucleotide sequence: TGCGCCAGCAGCGTGGGACAGGGATGGGATACGCAGTATTTT.

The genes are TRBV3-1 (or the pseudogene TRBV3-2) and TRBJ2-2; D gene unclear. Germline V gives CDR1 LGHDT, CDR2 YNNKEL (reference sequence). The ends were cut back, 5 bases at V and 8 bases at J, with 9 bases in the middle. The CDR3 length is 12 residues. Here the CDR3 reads CASSSTGGELFF. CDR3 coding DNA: TGTGCCAGCAGCTCGACCGGGGGGGAGCTGTTTTTT.

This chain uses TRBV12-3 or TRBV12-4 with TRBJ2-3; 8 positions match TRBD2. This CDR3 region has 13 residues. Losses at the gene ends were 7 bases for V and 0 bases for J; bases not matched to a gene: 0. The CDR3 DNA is TGTGCCAGCACTAGCGGGAGCACAGATACGCAGTATTTT. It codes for CASTSGSTDTQYF.

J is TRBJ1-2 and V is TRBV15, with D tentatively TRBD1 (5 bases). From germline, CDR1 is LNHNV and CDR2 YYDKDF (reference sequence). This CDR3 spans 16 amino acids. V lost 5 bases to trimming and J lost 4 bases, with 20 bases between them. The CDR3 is CATSPTGGEGIYGYTF. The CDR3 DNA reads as TGTGCCACCAGCCCTACAGGCGGGGAGGGGATCTATGGCTACACCTTC.

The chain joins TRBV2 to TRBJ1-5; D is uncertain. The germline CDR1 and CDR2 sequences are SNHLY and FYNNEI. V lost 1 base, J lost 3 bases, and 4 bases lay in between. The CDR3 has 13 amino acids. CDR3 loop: CASSEDNNQPQHF. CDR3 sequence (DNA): TGTGCCAGCAGTGAAGACAACAATCAGCCCCAGCATTTT.

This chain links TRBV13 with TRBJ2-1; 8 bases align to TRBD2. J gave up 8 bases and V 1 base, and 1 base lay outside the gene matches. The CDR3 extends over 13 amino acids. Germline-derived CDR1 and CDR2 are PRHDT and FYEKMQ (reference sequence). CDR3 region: CASSLAGGDEQFF. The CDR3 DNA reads TGTGCCAGCAGCTTAGCCGGGGGGGATGAGCAGTTCTTC.

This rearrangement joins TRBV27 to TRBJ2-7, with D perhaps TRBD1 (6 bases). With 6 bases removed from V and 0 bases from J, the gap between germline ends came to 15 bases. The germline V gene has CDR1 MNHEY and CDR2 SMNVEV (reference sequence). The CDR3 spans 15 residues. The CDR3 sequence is CASRIRGGLSYEQYF. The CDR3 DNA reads TGTGCCAGCAGGATCCGAGGGGGTCTCTCCTACGAGCAGTACTTC.